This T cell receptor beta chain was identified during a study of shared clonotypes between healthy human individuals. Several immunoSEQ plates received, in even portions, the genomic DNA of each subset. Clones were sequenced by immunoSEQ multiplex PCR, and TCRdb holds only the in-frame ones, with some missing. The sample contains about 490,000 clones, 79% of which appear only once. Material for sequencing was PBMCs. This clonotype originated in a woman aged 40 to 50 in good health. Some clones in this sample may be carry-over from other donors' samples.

The CDR3 DNA follows: TGTGCCAGTAACCAAGGGTGGACCAACTCTGGAAACACCATATATTTT. It yields the protein CASNQGWTNSGNTIYF. The V call is TRBV19, the J call TRBJ1-3; D call uncertain. The CDR3 totals 16 residues. The germline gives CDR1 LNHDA, CDR2 SQIVND (reference sequence). V was pared by 7 bases and J by 0 bases, with 16 bases between.